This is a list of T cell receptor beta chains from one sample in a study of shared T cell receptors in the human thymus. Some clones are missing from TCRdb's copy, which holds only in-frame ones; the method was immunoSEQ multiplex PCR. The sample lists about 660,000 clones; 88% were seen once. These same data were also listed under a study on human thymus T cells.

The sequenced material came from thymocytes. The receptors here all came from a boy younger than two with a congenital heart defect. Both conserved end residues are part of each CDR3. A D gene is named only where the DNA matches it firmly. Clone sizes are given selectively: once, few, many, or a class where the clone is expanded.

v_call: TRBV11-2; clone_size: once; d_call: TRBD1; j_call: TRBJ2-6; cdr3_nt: TGTGCCAGCAGCTTCGGACAGGGGGCGCCCTCGGGGGCCAACGTCCTGACTTTC; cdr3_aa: CASSFGQGAPSGANVLTF
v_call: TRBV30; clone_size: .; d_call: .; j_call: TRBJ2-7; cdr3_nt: TGTGCCTGGAGTTCTCCCGTCCCCTCCTACGAGCAGTACTTC; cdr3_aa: CAWSSPVPSYEQYF
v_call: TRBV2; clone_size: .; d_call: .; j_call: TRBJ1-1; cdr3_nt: TGTGCCAGCAGTGAATCCCCGGGGGTGAACACTGAAGCTTTCTTT; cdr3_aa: CASSESPGVNTEAFF
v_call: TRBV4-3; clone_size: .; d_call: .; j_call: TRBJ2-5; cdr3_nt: TGCGCCAGCAGCCAGAAGAAAGGCAGGCAGACCCAGTACTTC; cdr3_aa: CASSQKKGRQTQYF
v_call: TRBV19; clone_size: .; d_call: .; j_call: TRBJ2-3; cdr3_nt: TGTGCCAGTAGACCGGGATCCCGAGATACGCAGTATTTT; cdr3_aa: CASRPGSRDTQYF
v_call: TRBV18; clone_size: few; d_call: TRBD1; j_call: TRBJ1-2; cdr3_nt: TGTGCCAGCTCACCAACAGGGGAAGGGGATGGCTACACCTTC; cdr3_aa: CASSPTGEGDGYTF
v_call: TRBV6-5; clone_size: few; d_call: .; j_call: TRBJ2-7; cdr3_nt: TGTGCCAGCTTCTCAGGAGGCACATACGAGCAGTACTTC; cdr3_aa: CASFSGGTYEQYF
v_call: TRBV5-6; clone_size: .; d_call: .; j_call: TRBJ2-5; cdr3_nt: TGTGCCAGCAGCTTAAGAGGTGTCCAAGAGACCCAGTACTTC; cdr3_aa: CASSLRGVQETQYF
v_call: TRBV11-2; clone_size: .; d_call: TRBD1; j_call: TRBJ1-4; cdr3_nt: TGTGCCTCAGGGGGGTGGGAGTTTGAACTGTTTTTT; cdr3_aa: CASGGWEFELFF
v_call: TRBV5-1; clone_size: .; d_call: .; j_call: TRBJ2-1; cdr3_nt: TGCGCCAGCAGCCCCGGACTCACACCACCATACAATGAGCAGTTCTTC; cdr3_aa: CASSPGLTPPYNEQFF
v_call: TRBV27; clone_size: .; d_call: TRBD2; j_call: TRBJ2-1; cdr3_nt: TGTGCCAGCAGTTTAAGGGGGACCACGGGACTAGCGGGATATGAGCAGTTCTTC; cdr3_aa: CASSLRGTTGLAGYEQFF
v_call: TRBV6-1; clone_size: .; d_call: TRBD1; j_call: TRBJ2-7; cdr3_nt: TGTGCCAGCTGGTCGGGACAGGGGCTCTACGAGCAGTACTTC; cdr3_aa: CASWSGQGLYEQYF
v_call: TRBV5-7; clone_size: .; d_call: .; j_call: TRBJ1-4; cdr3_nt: TGTGCCAGCAGCTTGGTGGACTTTACTAATGAAAAACTGTTTTTT; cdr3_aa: CASSLVDFTNEKLFF
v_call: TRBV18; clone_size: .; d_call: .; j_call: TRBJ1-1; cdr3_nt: TGTGCCAGCTCCCCTGGAGAGAACACTGAAGCTTTCTTT; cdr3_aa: CASSPGENTEAFF
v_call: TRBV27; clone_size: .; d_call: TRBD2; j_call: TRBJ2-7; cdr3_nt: TGTGCCAGCACCCCTGGACTAGGGAACGAGCAGTACTTC; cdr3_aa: CASTPGLGNEQYF
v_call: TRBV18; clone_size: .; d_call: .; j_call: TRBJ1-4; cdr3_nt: TGTGCCAGCTCACCCTTTAGGACAAATGAAAAACTGTTTTTT; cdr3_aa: CASSPFRTNEKLFF
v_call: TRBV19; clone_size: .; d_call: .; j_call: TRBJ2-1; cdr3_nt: TGTGCCAGTAGTCCCTCCCCAGGGGATGAGCAGTTCTTC; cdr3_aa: CASSPSPGDEQFF
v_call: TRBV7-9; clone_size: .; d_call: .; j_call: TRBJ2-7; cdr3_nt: TGTGCCAGCAGCCCTCGCGAGCAGTACTTC; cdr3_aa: CASSPREQYF
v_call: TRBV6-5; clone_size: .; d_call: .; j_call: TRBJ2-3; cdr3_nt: TGTGCCAGCAGTGGCCACACGGGAGACCCAGATACGCAGTATTTT; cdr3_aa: CASSGHTGDPDTQYF
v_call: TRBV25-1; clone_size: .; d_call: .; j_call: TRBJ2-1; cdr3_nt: TGTGCCAGCAGTGAATGGGGCAGGGACAATGAGCAGTTCTTC; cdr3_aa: CASSEWGRDNEQFF
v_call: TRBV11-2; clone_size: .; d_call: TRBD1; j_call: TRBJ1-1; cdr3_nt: TGTGCCAGCAGCTTAGTGGACAGGGGGCTGAACACTGAAGCTTTCTTT; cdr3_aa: CASSLVDRGLNTEAFF
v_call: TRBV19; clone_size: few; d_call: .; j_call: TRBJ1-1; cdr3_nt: TGTGCCAGTAGTTTCGGGGAAGGGAACACTGAAGCTTTCTTT; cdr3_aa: CASSFGEGNTEAFF
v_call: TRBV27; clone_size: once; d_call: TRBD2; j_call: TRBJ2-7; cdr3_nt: TGTGCCAGCAGTTTACTCTCTAGCGGGAGATACGAGCAGTACTTC; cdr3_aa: CASSLLSSGRYEQYF
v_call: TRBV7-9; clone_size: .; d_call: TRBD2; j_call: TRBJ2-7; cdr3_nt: TGTGCCAGCAGCTTATTTGGGACTAGCGGGACCACGGACTACGAGCAGTACTTC; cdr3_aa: CASSLFGTSGTTDYEQYF
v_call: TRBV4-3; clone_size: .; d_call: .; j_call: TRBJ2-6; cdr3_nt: TGCGCCAGCAGCCCTGAGGAGAGAGGGCGCAGAGGGGCCAACGTCCTGACTTTC; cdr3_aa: CASSPEERGRRGANVLTF
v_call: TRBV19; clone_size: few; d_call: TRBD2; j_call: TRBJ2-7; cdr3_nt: TGTGCCAGTAGTAGGGCGGGAGACCGCTACGAGCAGTACTTC; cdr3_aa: CASSRAGDRYEQYF
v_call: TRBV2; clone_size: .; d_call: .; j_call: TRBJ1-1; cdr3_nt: TGTGCCAGCAGTGAAGCGGGTCGGGGAGGGACTGAAGCTTTCTTT; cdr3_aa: CASSEAGRGGTEAFF
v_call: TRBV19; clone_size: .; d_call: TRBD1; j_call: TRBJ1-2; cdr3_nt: TGTGCCAGCCTCCGGGGACAGGGAGATGGCTACACCTTC; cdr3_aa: CASLRGQGDGYTF
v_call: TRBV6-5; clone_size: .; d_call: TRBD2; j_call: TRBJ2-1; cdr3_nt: TGTGCCAGCAGTGCGACTAGCGGAGAGCAGTTCTTC; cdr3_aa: CASSATSGEQFF
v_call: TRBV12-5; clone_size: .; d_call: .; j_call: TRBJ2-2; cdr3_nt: TGTGCTAGTGGTTTAATTAGCACCGGGGAGCTGTTTTTT; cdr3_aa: CASGLISTGELFF
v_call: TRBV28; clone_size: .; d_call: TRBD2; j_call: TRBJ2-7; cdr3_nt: TGTGCCAGCGGGGGAGCGGGAGGGCCGCCCTACGAGCAGTACTTC; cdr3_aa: CASGGAGGPPYEQYF
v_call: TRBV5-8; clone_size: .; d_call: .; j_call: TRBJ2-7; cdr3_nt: TGTGCCAGCAGCTTGGATCCCCACTTCTACGAGCAGTACTTC; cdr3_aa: CASSLDPHFYEQYF
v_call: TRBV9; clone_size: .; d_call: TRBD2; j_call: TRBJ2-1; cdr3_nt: TGTGCCAGCAGCGTGGGGGCGGGACTAGGGAACAATGAGCAGTTCTTC; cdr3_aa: CASSVGAGLGNNEQFF
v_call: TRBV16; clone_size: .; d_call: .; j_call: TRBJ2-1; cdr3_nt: TGTGCCAGCAGCCCCACGAGGGAACGCGATGAGCAGTTCTTC; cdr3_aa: CASSPTRERDEQFF
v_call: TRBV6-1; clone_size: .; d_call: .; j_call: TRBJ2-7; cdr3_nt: TGTGCCAGCAGTGAACTGGTGGCGGTCTACGAGCAGTACTTC; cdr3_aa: CASSELVAVYEQYF
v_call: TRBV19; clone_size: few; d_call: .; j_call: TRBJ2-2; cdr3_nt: TGTGCCAGTAGTATTCGGGGTTGGACCGGGGAGCTGTTTTTT; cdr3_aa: CASSIRGWTGELFF
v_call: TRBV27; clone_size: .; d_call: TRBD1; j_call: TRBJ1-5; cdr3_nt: TGTGCCAGCAGGCCCTCCTCAACAGGGGTGGGCAATCAGCCCCAGCATTTT; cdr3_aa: CASRPSSTGVGNQPQHF
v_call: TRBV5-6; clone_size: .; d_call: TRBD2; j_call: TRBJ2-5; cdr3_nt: TGTGCCAGCAGCGCGGGGGGGGAGGTGACCCAGTACTTC; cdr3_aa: CASSAGGEVTQYF
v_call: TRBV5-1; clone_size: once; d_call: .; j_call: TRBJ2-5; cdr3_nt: TGCGCCAGCTCCCTGAGCGGACGAACCAGCCCGCAAGAGACCCAGTACTTC; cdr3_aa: CASSLSGRTSPQETQYF
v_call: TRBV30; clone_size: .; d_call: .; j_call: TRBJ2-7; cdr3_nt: TGTGCCTGGAGCGCCCGGGACTCCTCCTACGAGCAGTACTTC; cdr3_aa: CAWSARDSSYEQYF
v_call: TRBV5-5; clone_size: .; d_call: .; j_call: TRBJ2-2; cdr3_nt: TGTGCCAGCAGCGCCAGACAGGCGATCCTGTGGGACGGGGAGCTGTTTTTT; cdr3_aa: CASSARQAILWDGELFF
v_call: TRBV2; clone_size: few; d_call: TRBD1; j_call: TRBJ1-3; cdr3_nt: TGTGCCAGCAGTACAGGGGTAGGAAACACCATATATTTT; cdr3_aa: CASSTGVGNTIYF
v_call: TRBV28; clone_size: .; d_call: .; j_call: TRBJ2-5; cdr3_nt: TGTGCCAGCAGTTTATCAGGGGAGGGGAGGTACTTC; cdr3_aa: CASSLSGEGRYF
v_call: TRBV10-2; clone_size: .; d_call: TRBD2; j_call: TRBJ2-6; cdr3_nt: TGCGCCAGCAGTGCCCGGGGGGGCTACGGGGCCAACGTCCTGACTTTC; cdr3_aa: CASSARGGYGANVLTF